This T cell receptor beta chain was found in a study of T-cell reconstitution after alpha-beta-depleted transplantation in children. Using unique molecular identifiers, the investigators prepared the TCRbeta library. In TCRdb, the PCR reads were re-called with MiXCR into one record per CDR3 protein. The sample has some 240,000 distinct CDR3 sequences, around 13% seen once. This clonotype showed up many times. Trimming took off 3 bases at V and 3 bases at J, with 12 bases between the two ends. The CDR3 has 14 amino acids. Germline CDR1 ENHRY, CDR2 SYGVKD. The starting material was PBMCs from the stem cell graft donor, obtained from the stem cell graft. The V call is TRBV10-3, the J call TRBJ2-7, with a tentative D call TRBD1 (6 bases). The receptor comes from a human donor who donated a stem cell graft to a child with acute lymphoblastic leukemia. The CDR3 region has the DNA TGTGCCATCAGTGACCCAGGACAGAGCTACGAGCAGTACTTC. It specifies CAISDPGQSYEQYF.